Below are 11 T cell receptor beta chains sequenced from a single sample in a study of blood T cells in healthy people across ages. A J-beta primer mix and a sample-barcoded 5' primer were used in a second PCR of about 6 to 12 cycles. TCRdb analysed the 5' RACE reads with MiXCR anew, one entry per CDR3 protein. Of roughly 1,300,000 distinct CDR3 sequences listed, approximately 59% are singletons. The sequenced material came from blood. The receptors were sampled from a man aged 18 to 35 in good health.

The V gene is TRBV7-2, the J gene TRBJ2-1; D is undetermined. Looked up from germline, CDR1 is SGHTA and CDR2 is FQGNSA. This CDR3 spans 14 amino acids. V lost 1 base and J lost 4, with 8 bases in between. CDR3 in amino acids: CASSLEVFYNEQFF. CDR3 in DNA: TGTGCCAGCAGCTTAGAGGTTTTTTACAATGAGCAGTTCTTC.

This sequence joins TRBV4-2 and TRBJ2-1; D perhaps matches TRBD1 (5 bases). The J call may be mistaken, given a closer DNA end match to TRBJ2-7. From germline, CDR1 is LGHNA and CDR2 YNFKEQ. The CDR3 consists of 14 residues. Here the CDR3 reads CASSQGWKDNEQYF. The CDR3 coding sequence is TGTGCCAGCAGCCAAGGATGGAAGGACAATGAGCAGTACTTC.

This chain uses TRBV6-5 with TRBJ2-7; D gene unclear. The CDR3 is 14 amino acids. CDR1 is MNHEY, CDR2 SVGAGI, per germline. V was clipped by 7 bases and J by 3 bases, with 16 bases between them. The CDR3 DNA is TGTGCCAGCAAAAACCGGCGATTAGGCTACGAGCAGTACTTC. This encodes CASKNRRLGYEQYF.

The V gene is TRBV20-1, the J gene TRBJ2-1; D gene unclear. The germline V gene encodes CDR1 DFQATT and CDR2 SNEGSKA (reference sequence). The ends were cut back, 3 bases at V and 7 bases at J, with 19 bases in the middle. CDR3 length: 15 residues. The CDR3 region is CSARTRSSAYNEQFF. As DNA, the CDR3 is TGCAGTGCTAGGACCCGTTCGAGCGCGTATAATGAGCAGTTCTTC.

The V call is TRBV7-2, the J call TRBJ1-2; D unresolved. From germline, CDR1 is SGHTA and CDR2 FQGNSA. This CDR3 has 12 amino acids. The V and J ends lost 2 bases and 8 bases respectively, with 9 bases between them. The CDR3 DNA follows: TGTGCCAGCAGCTTAAGCGAAGTAGGCTACACCTTC. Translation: CASSLSEVGYTF. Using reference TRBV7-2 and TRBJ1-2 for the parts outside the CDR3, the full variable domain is GAGVSQSPSNKVTEKGKDVELRCDPISGHTALYWYRQSLGQGLEFLIYFQGNSAPDKSGLPSDRFSAERTGGSVSTLTIQRTQQEDSAVYLCASSLSEVGYTFGSGTRLTVV.

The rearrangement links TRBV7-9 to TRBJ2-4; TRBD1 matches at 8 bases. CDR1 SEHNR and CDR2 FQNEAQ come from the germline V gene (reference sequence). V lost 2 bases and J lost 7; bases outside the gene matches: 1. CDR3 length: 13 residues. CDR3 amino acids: CASSLWTGNIQYF. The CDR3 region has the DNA TGTGCCAGCAGCTTATGGACAGGGAACATTCAGTACTTC.

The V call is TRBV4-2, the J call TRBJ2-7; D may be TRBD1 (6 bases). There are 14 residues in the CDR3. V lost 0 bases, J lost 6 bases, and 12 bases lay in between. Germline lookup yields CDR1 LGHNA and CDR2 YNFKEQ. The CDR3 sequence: CASSQDLRGREQYF. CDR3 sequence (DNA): TGTGCCAGCAGCCAAGACCTCAGGGGTCGCGAGCAGTACTTC.

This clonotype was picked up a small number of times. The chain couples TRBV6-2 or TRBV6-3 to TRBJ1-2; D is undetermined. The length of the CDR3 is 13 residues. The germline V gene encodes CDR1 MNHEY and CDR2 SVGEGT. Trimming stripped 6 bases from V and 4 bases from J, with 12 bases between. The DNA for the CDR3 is TGTGCCAGCAGGCCCTCCCAGGCCTATGGCTACACCTTC. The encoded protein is CASRPSQAYGYTF.

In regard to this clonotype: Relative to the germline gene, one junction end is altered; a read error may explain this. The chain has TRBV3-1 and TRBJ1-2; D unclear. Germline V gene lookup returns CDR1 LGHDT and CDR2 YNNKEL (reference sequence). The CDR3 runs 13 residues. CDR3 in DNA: TGTGCCGGCAGCCAAACCGAAACCTATGGCTACACCTTC. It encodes CAGSQTETYGYTF.

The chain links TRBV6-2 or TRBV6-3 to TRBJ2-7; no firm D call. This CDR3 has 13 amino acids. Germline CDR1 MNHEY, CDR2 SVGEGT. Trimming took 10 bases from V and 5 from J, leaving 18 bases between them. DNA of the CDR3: TGTGCCACCACCCGTGGAATCGAGAACGAGCAGTACTTC. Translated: CATTRGIENEQYF.

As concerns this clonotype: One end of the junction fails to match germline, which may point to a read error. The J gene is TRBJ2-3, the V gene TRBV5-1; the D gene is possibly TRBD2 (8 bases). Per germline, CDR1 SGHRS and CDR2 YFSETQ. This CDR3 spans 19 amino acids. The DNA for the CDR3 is TGCGCCGGCAGCAAGGGAAGCGGGAGCAGGGGGGGGAGCACAGATACGCAGTATTTT. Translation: CAGSKGSGSRGGSTDTQYF.